This is a list of T cell receptor beta chains from one sample in a study of hypomethylating agent response in myelodysplastic syndrome. Using immunoSEQ multiplex PCR, the repertoire was profiled, and TCRdb retains in-frame clones only, with some absent. The sample includes thousands of clones, approximately 86% seen only once; the top ten take about a sixth. The specimen comprised bone marrow, sampled before or after starting hypomethylating agent treatment for myelodysplastic syndrome (not recorded which). The receptors come from a human donor with myelodysplastic syndrome. Each CDR3 is given with its conserved first and last residue. The order of the fields is J gene, clone size, D gene, V gene, CDR3 DNA, CDR3 protein. D genes are given only for firm matches. Size values are once, few and many counts, or a class for expanded clones, and some rows have none.

TRBJ2-6 | . | . | TRBV19 | TGTGCCAGTAGTATGATCCCAGCTGGGGCCAACGTCCTGACTTTC | CASSMIPAGANVLTF
TRBJ2-7 | . | TRBD2 | TRBV29-1 | TGCAGCGTTGAAGCTAGCGGGGGGACTTACTTC | CSVEASGGTYF
TRBJ2-7 | . | . | TRBV29-1 | TGCAGCGTTGAAGATAAGGATGAGGCCTACGAGCAGTACTTC | CSVEDKDEAYEQYF
TRBJ1-5 | . | TRBD1 | TRBV5-6 | TGTGCCAGCAGCTCAATGACAGGGGTTTCGGCTCAGCCCCAGCATTTT | CASSSMTGVSAQPQHF
TRBJ1-6 | . | . | TRBV7-2 | TGTGCCAGCAGCTTAGACAGCAGCTCCTATAATTCACCCCTCCACTTT | CASSLDSSSYNSPLHF
TRBJ2-3 | once | TRBD1 | TRBV6-1 | TGTGCCAGCAGTGAAACGGGGACAGGGCCAGATACGCAGTATTTT | CASSETGTGPDTQYF
TRBJ1-6 | . | . | TRBV5-4 | TGTGCCAGCAGCCCCAGAGACGGATTTAATTCACCCCTCCACTTT | CASSPRDGFNSPLHF
TRBJ2-7 | once | TRBD2 | TRBV5-1 | TGCGCCAGCAGCGGACTAGCGGGGCGCGAGCAGTACTTC | CASSGLAGREQYF
TRBJ1-6 | . | . | TRBV14 | TGTGCCAGCAGCCAAGACGGGAGGGGTAATTCACCCCTCCACTTT | CASSQDGRGNSPLHF
TRBJ2-3 | . | TRBD2 | TRBV29-1 | TGCAGCGTTGTAACTAGCGGGGGTGGTCGAACAGATACGCAGTATTTT | CSVVTSGGGRTDTQYF
TRBJ1-2 | . | . | TRBV5-6 | TGTGCCAGCACCCCGGACAGTCCGGGCGTATATGGCTACACCTTC | CASTPDSPGVYGYTF
TRBJ2-5 | . | . | TRBV11-2 | TGTGCCAGCGCCTGGCCGGGCGAGACCCAGTACTTC | CASAWPGETQYF
TRBJ1-5 | . | . | TRBV30 | TGTGCCTGGAGCCCCGGGACCCAGAGAAATCAGCCCCAGCATTTT | CAWSPGTQRNQPQHF
TRBJ2-7 | . | . | TRBV6-6 | TGTGCCAGCCATACGGGCGGGGCCGAGCAGTACTTC | CASHTGGAEQYF
TRBJ1-1 | . | . | TRBV9 | TGTGCCAGCACCAAATCTGGGGGATTGACTGAAGCTTTCTTT | CASTKSGGLTEAFF